This TCR beta chain is drawn from a study of T cells after yellow fever vaccination. General observations from the study: Reappearance after the booster was observed for most primary-vaccination clones (roughly 97% CD4, over 70% CD8). The presence of abundant clonotypes contaminating from the bulk population was possible in FACS-sorted repertoires.

This CDR3 region has 14 residues. The germline V gene encodes CDR1 LGHNA and CDR2 YNFKEQ. V dropped 4 bases and J dropped 4 bases, with 13 bases sitting between them. TCRdb independently ran MiXCR on the 5' RACE reads; one entry per CDR3 protein. The sample records 300,000 to 400,000 distinct CDR3 sequences, about 9.5% being singletons. Worth noting for this clonotype: Its antigen is currently unknown.

The starting material was PBMCs, obtained on the day of the first yellow fever vaccination. V is TRBV4-2 and J is TRBJ1-2; D is perhaps TRBD1 (6 bases). The TCR sequence derives from a man aged 18 to 30 who received the YFV17D yellow fever vaccine. In nucleotides, the CDR3 is TGTGCCAGCAGCCCAAGGGGGATGATCTATGGCTACACCTTC. The encoded protein is CASSPRGMIYGYTF.